This passage covers 27 T cell receptor beta chains from one sample sequenced in a study of T cell therapy after organ transplantation. Using immunoSEQ multiplex PCR, the repertoire was profiled, and TCRdb retains in-frame clones only, with some absent. The table includes some 1,300 clones, around 70% detected once. These receptors' antigens are unknown. Sample: CD8+ T cells from blood, taken before autologous CMV-specific T cell therapy. Every receptor here comes from a human patient who had received a solid organ transplant and had CMV disease.

The chain is built from TRBV7-2 and TRBJ2-3; no clear D gene. The V end lost 2 bases, the J end lost 0 bases, and 9 bases lay between the germline ends. Germline loops: CDR1 SGHTA, CDR2 FQGNSA. The CDR3 runs to 15 residues. Here the CDR3 DNA reads TGTGCCAGCAGCTTATACTCGGTTAGCACAGATACGCAGTATTTT. Protein sequence: CASSLYSVSTDTQYF.

The rearrangement uses TRBV20-1 and TRBJ2-2, with D unresolved. The CDR3 runs to 10 residues. V was pared by 6 bases and J by 7 bases, with 6 bases between. The V gene's germline CDR1 is DFQATT and CDR2 SNEGSKA (reference sequence). CDR3 nucleotides: TGCAGTGCCAGTGACGGGGAGCTGTTTTTT. Its protein is CSASDGELFF.

In DNA, the CDR3 is TGTGCCAGCAGCACCTGGACAGGGATAAATGAGCAGTTCTTC. As protein: CASSTWTGINEQFF. This chain links TRBV11-2 with TRBJ2-1; 8 bases fit TRBD1. This CDR3 region has 14 residues. The germline V gene has CDR1 SGHAT and CDR2 FQNNGV. The ends lost 5 bases at V and 7 bases at J; junction bases unmatched: 7. The variable domain in full, with the rest retrieved from reference TRBV11-2 and TRBJ2-1, is EAGVAQSPRYKIIEKRQSVAFWCNPISGHATLYWYQQILGQGPKLLIQFQNNGVVDDSQLPKDRFSAERLKGVDSTLKIQPAKLEDSAVYLCASSTWTGINEQFFGPGTRLTVL.

This clone was detected a few times. The chain employs TRBV7-6 and TRBJ2-7, with D maybe TRBD2 (6 bases). CDR3 length equals 11 residues. The V end was cut by 8 bases, the J end by 3 bases, with 8 bases between. CDR1 is SGHVS, CDR2 FNYEAQ, per germline. The CDR3 is CASGRGYEQYF. The CDR3 nucleotides read TGTGCCAGCGGGCGGGGCTACGAGCAGTACTTC.

The CDR3 DNA follows: TGTGCCAGTAGCAGGGGACAGGGTTCCTCCTACGAGCAGTACTTC. The encoded protein is CASSRGQGSSYEQYF. The rearrangement joins TRBV19 to TRBJ2-7; 9 nucleotides agree with TRBD1. After removal of 6 bases from V and 0 bases from J, the junction contained 6 bases not matched to a gene. The CDR3 sequence is 15 residues long. Germline V gene data show CDR1 as LNHDA and CDR2 as SQIVND (reference sequence).

The chain links TRBV5-1 to TRBJ1-1, with 8 bases fitting TRBD1. V was clipped by 0 bases and J by 0 bases; unmatched bases: 1. CDR3 length equals 15 residues. CDR1 is SGHRS and CDR2 is YFSETQ in the germline V gene. The CDR3 nucleotides read TGCGCCAGCAGCTTGGGGACAGGGATGAACACTGAAGCTTTCTTT. Its translation is CASSLGTGMNTEAFF.

The table lists this clone with a few counts. The chain uses TRBV27 and TRBJ2-1; 11 positions agree with TRBD2. In germline, CDR1 is MNHEY, CDR2 SMNVEV (reference sequence). The CDR3 sequence is 16 residues long. V dropped 8 bases and J dropped 6; count of bases not matched to a gene: 12. DNA for the CDR3: TGTGCCAGCTCCGGGACTAGCGGAGGGTTTCCCAATGAGCAGTTCTTC. Translated, it gives CASSGTSGGFPNEQFF.

V usage is TRBV5-6 and J usage is TRBJ1-3, with no clear D. Germline lookup yields CDR1 SGHDT and CDR2 YYEEEE. This CDR3 is built from 13 residues. The ends were cut back, 2 bases at V and 2 bases at J, with 5 bases in the middle. The CDR3 coding sequence is TGTGCCAGCAGCTTTAGGGCTGGAAACACCATATATTTT. Protein: CASSFRAGNTIYF.

The rearrangement links TRBV28 to TRBJ1-5; D possibly corresponds to TRBD1 (5 bases). This CDR3 is built from 15 residues. Looked up from germline, CDR1 is MDHEN and CDR2 is SYDVKM. With 7 bases removed from V and 1 base from J, the gap between germline ends came to 14 bases. The DNA for the CDR3 is TGTGCCAGCACCTACATGGGGCTCAGCAATCAGCCCCAGCATTTT. This gives the protein CASTYMGLSNQPQHF.

The chain uses TRBV6-5 and TRBJ1-6; D is uncertain. The CDR3 extends over 13 amino acids. Deletions cut 4 bases from V and 7 bases from J, with 8 bases between. Germline V gives CDR1 MNHEY, CDR2 SVGAGI. The CDR3 here is CASSFGFNSPLHF. DNA of the CDR3: TGTGCCAGCAGTTTTGGTTTCAATTCACCCCTCCACTTT.

This clone ranks as large. This sequence joins TRBV19 and TRBJ1-2; D call uncertain. Germline CDR1 and CDR2: LNHDA and SQIVND (reference sequence). V was clipped by 9 bases and J by 6 bases, with 11 bases between them. The CDR3 loop spans 11 amino acids. The CDR3 DNA follows: TGTGCCAGCGCGACTTCGCATGGCTACACCTTC. Its protein is CASATSHGYTF.

V usage is TRBV5-5 and J usage is TRBJ2-2, with unresolved D. Germline V gene lookup returns CDR1 SGHKS and CDR2 YYEKEE (reference sequence). This CDR3 comprises 12 residues. V dropped 10 bases and J dropped 3 bases, with 10 bases sitting between them. The CDR3 loop reads CASPGDTGELFF. For the CDR3, the DNA is TGTGCCTCTCCAGGAGACACCGGGGAGCTGTTTTTT.

This clone was seen a few times. The chain joins TRBV4-2 to TRBJ2-2, with TRBD1 matching over 10 bases. The CDR3 covers 17 residues. J was trimmed by 4 bases and V by 5 bases; bases with no gene match: 10. Germline assignment: CDR1 LGHNA and CDR2 YNFKEQ. The CDR3: CASSSFRDRGPTGELFF. CDR3 nucleotides: TGTGCCAGCAGCTCGTTTCGGGACAGGGGACCCACCGGGGAGCTGTTTTTT.

The chain uses TRBV11-3 and TRBJ2-5, with D unresolved. V shed 5 bases and J shed 0 bases, with 13 bases lying between them. The CDR3 runs to 15 residues. The germline V gene has CDR1 SGHNT and CDR2 YENEEA. As DNA, the CDR3 is TGTGCCAGCAGCCGGCCCACCTCGTACCAAGAGACCCAGTACTTC. It is translated as CASSRPTSYQETQYF.

This clone was counted a few times. The V and J genes are TRBV5-5 and TRBJ2-7, with 9 bases lining up with TRBD1. The trim removed 2 bases at V and 5 bases at J, leaving 8 bases unmatched. Germline loops: CDR1 SGHKS, CDR2 YYEKEE (reference sequence). The CDR3 has 15 residues. Written as DNA, the CDR3 is TGTGCCAGCAGCTTTCCGGGACAGGGCTCTCACGAGCAGTACTTC. Translating gives CASSFPGQGSHEQYF.

Only one count was recorded for this clone. The rearrangement links TRBV27 to TRBJ1-1, with D possibly TRBD1 on 5 matching bases. Between the trimmed V and J ends, which lost 2 bases and 0 bases, there was a span of 19 bases. Per germline, CDR1 MNHEY and CDR2 SMNVEV (reference sequence). The CDR3 extends over 18 amino acids. CDR3 region: CASSLRFPGIRMNTEAFF. The CDR3 DNA is TGTGCCAGCAGTTTAAGATTCCCAGGGATAAGAATGAACACTGAAGCTTTCTTT.

This clone was seen more than once but under ten times. The V call is TRBV7-5, the J call TRBJ1-3. TRBV7-5 is assigned pseudogene status. This CDR3 comprises 11 residues. The CDR3 coding sequence is TGTGCCAGCAGCTTTAGAAACACCATATATTTT. Residues: CASSFRNTIYF.

The V and J genes are TRBV27 and TRBJ1-5, with D possibly TRBD1 on 6 matching bases. This CDR3 comprises 14 residues. Germline CDR1 MNHEY, CDR2 SMNVEV (reference sequence). Between the trimmed V and J ends, which lost 6 bases and 5 bases, there was a span of 14 bases. For the CDR3, the DNA is TGTGCCAGCAGCCTCGACAGGTTATATCAGCCCCAGCATTTT. Translating gives CASSLDRLYQPQHF.

V usage is TRBV11-2 and J usage is TRBJ2-7, with D hard to call. Germline CDR1 reads SGHAT; CDR2 reads FQNNGV. V was pared by 1 base and J by 0 bases, with 7 bases between. This CDR3 has 14 residues. The CDR3 DNA reads as TGTGCCAGCAGCTTAGGGGTCGCCTCCTACGAGCAGTACTTC. Protein: CASSLGVASYEQYF. The whole variable domain, remainder taken from reference TRBV11-2 and TRBJ2-7, is EAGVAQSPRYKIIEKRQSVAFWCNPISGHATLYWYQQILGQGPKLLIQFQNNGVVDDSQLPKDRFSAERLKGVDSTLKIQPAKLEDSAVYLCASSLGVASYEQYFGPGTRLTVT.

The chain carries TRBV7-9 and TRBJ2-5, with D possibly being TRBD1 or TRBD2 (5 bases each). The CDR3 totals 19 residues. CDR1 is SEHNR, CDR2 FQNEAQ, per germline (reference sequence). Trimming removed 0 bases at V and 4 bases at J, with 24 bases between. CDR3 coding DNA: TGTGCCAGCAGCTTAGCGCGTTTCCGGGACGGGAAAGAAACAGAGACCCAGTACTTC. Its protein product is CASSLARFRDGKETETQYF.

The chain recombines TRBV11-3 with TRBJ2-3; D gene uncertain. This CDR3 has 13 residues. Per the germline V gene, CDR1 is SGHNT and CDR2 is YENEEA. V was clipped by 6 bases and J by 4 bases, with 11 bases between them. CDR3 protein: CASRTGVSDTQYF. The CDR3 bases are TGTGCCAGCAGGACCGGAGTATCAGATACGCAGTATTTT.

The chain recombines TRBV19 with TRBJ2-1; 10 bases are a match to TRBD1. V lost 7 bases to trimming and J lost 8 bases; unmatched junction nucleotides: 8. CDR3 size: 14 residues. Germline V lookup: CDR1 LNHDA, CDR2 SQIVND (reference sequence). The CDR3 nucleotides are TGTGCCAGTAAGGGACAGGGGTTTGGGGATGAGCAGTTCTTC. Translated: CASKGQGFGDEQFF.

CDR3 DNA: TGTGCCAGCAGTTACGACCAAATCTACGAGCAGTACTTC. It encodes CASSYDQIYEQYF. The chain links TRBV6-6 to TRBJ2-5; D remains unclear. The J call is uncertain, as TRBJ2-7 better fits the DNA end. The CDR3 sequence is 13 residues long. CDR1 and CDR2 (germline): MNHNY, SVGAGI (reference sequence).

This clone is termed large. The chain joins TRBV9 to TRBJ2-1; a weak D match, TRBD2 (6 bases). V lost 4 bases and J lost 9, with 23 bases in between. The CDR3 is 16 residues long. Germline V lookup: CDR1 SGDLS, CDR2 YYNGEE. The CDR3 nucleotides read TGTGCCAGCAGCCCCCACCTGGGAGGAGGGGTTGGTGAGCAGTTCTTC. This sequence encodes CASSPHLGGGVGEQFF.

Within the sample, this clone is large (0.1 to 1%). The rearrangement uses TRBV5-4 and TRBJ2-7; 8 bases match TRBD2. Germline CDR1 SGHNT, CDR2 YYREEE (reference sequence). This CDR3 has 15 amino acids. The junction had 8 bases not matched to a gene; V was cut back by 2 bases and J by 4 bases. The CDR3 DNA sequence: TGTGCCAGCAGCTTTGCGATGACTAGCGTGTACGAGCAGTACTTC. It yields the protein CASSFAMTSVYEQYF. The whole variable domain, filled in from reference TRBV5-4 and TRBJ2-7, reads ETGVTQSPTHLIKTRGQQVTLRCSSQSGHNTVSWYQQALGQGPQFIFQYYREEENGRGNFPPRFSGLQFPNYSSELNVNALELDDSALYLCASSFAMTSVYEQYFGPGTRLTVT.

This clone was seen only a few times. The chain links TRBV7-6 to TRBJ1-6, with TRBD1 matching over 9 bases. The germline gives CDR1 SGHVS, CDR2 FNYEAQ. The CDR3 has 17 residues. J lost 10 bases, V lost 0 bases, and 10 bases had no gene match. The CDR3 protein is CASSLAPLGTGSSPLHF. In nucleotides, the CDR3 is TGTGCCAGCAGCTTAGCTCCTTTAGGGACAGGGAGCTCACCCCTCCACTTT.

This clone was counted a few times. The chain employs TRBV7-9 and TRBJ1-3; weak D call: TRBD1 (5 bases). The length of the CDR3 is 11 residues. Trimming shortened V by 2 bases and J by 12 bases, and 8 bases separated the two germline ends. The germline V gene has CDR1 SEHNR and CDR2 FQNEAQ (reference sequence). CDR3 sequence reads: CASSLLGGIYF. In nucleotides, the CDR3 is TGTGCCAGCAGCTTATTGGGGGGCATATATTTT.